This is a list of T cell receptor beta chains from one sample in a study of blood T cell repertoires in COVID-19. The protocol was immunoSEQ multiplex PCR, while the TCRdb copy is restricted to in-frame clones and leaves out a portion. The sample lists approximately 300,000 clones, approximately 91% occurring once. The sample was PBMCs or T cells enriched from blood (not recorded which). The receptors come from a woman under 40 who had been exposed to COVID-19. Each CDR3 is given with its conserved first and last residue. The D gene is left open where the match is weak. Clone size is not always given. Where it is, it says once, few, many or a class for expanded clones.

CDR3nt | CDR3aa | len | d_gene | abundance | j_gene | v_gene
TGTGCCAGTAGTATAGGCGGGCGTTACAATGAGCAGTTCTTC | CASSIGGRYNEQFF | 14 | - | - | TRBJ2-1 | TRBV19
TGTGCCAGCACCATGGCGGGGGGGTACACAGATACGCAGTATTTT | CASTMAGGYTDTQYF | 15 | TRBD2 | - | TRBJ2-3 | TRBV28
TGTGCCAGCAGCCTGAGACAGGGGCTCACTGAAGCTTTCTTT | CASSLRQGLTEAFF | 14 | TRBD1 | - | TRBJ1-1 | TRBV7-8
TGTGCCAGCAGCCAAGACATCGGTCATGAGCAGTTCTTC | CASSQDIGHEQFF | 13 | - | once | TRBJ2-1 | TRBV4-2
TGTGCCAGCAGCCAAGAGCCCGGGGGGCGGACTGAAGCTTTCTTT | CASSQEPGGRTEAFF | 15 | - | - | TRBJ1-1 | TRBV4-2
TGTGCCAGCAGCTTGGGACAGACAAACCAAGAGACCCAGTACTTC | CASSLGQTNQETQYF | 15 | - | - | TRBJ2-5 | TRBV5-6
TGCGCCAGCAGCAGGGACAGGGATAATTCACCCCTCCACTTT | CASSRDRDNSPLHF | 14 | TRBD1 | - | TRBJ1-6 | TRBV5-1
TGTGCCTGGAGTGCCGGGACTAGCTCCGGAGAGACCCAGTACTTC | CAWSAGTSSGETQYF | 15 | TRBD2 | - | TRBJ2-5 | TRBV30
TGTGCCAGCAGTTCGGGAGGAGCATCTAATGAAAAACTGTTTTTT | CASSSGGASNEKLFF | 15 | - | - | TRBJ1-4 | TRBV28
TGTGCCAGCAGTTCCTTAGCGGGGCTTTCCTACGAGCAGTACTTC | CASSSLAGLSYEQYF | 15 | TRBD2 | - | TRBJ2-7 | TRBV6-5
TGTGCCAGCAGCTTAGATCTAATCCGCTACACCTTC | CASSLDLIRYTF | 12 | - | - | TRBJ1-2 | TRBV11-2
TGTGCCATCAGTGGACTAGCGGGGGAGAGTGAGCAGTTCTTC | CAISGLAGESEQFF | 14 | TRBD2 | - | TRBJ2-1 | TRBV10-3
TGTGCCAGCTCACCAAGTAACAGGGGCAATCAGCCCCAGCATTTT | CASSPSNRGNQPQHF | 15 | - | - | TRBJ1-5 | TRBV18
TGCGCCAGCAGATTGGACAGTTGGAAAGATACGCAGTATTTT | CASRLDSWKDTQYF | 14 | - | - | TRBJ2-3 | TRBV5-1
TGTGCCAGCAGCTTAGAGGTTAGGACTGATGTTATAATGAACACTGAAGCTTTCTTT | CASSLEVRTDVIMNTEAFF | 19 | - | - | TRBJ1-1 | TRBV7-9
TGCAGCGTTGATGGGAAGCGGCCAGATACGCAGTATTTT | CSVDGKRPDTQYF | 13 | - | - | TRBJ2-3 | TRBV29-1
TGCGCCAGCAGCTTGGGACGGGACACTGAAGCTTTCTTT | CASSLGRDTEAFF | 13 | - | few | TRBJ1-1 | TRBV5-1
TGCAGCGTTTCAAGGACAGGGGACGAGCAGTACTTC | CSVSRTGDEQYF | 12 | TRBD1 | once | TRBJ2-7 | TRBV29-1
TGCGCCAGCAGCTTGGGCGGGCGGAACACTGAAGCTTTCTTT | CASSLGGRNTEAFF | 14 | - | - | TRBJ1-1 | TRBV5-1
TGTGCCAGCATCCCACAGGGGTACAATGAGCAGTTCTTC | CASIPQGYNEQFF | 13 | TRBD1 | - | TRBJ2-1 | TRBV25-1
TGCGCCAGCAGCTTGGTCGGCGGGGGGTCCACAGATACGCAGTATTTT | CASSLVGGGSTDTQYF | 16 | TRBD2 | - | TRBJ2-3 | TRBV5-1
TGCGCCAGCAGCCCGGGGGGACCCATAGCAGATACGCAGTATTTT | CASSPGGPIADTQYF | 15 | TRBD2 | - | TRBJ2-3 | TRBV5-1
TGTGCCAGCAGCCCGGGACTTTCTGAGCAGTTCTTC | CASSPGLSEQFF | 12 | - | - | TRBJ2-1 | TRBV5-5
TGTGCCAGTAGGAAGCCGGGTCTGAACACTGAAGCTTTCTTT | CASRKPGLNTEAFF | 14 | - | - | TRBJ1-1 | TRBV19
TGTGCCAGCTCACCAGTGGTAACAGAGTGGGGCTACACCTTC | CASSPVVTEWGYTF | 14 | - | - | TRBJ1-2 | TRBV18
TGTGCCAGCACCGCAGGGGGGAGATCCTACGAGCAGTACTTC | CASTAGGRSYEQYF | 14 | - | few | TRBJ2-7 | TRBV7-9
TGTGCCAGCAGCGCGGCAACAGGTTCTCTCTATGGCTACACCTTC | CASSAATGSLYGYTF | 15 | - | - | TRBJ1-2 | TRBV5-4
TGTGCCAGCAGCTTAGCTGGGCAGGGAGGTTCACCCCTCCACTTT | CASSLAGQGGSPLHF | 15 | - | - | TRBJ1-6 | TRBV7-2
TGTGCCAGCAGCGACTCAGGGACAGGGAACACTGAAGCTTTCTTT | CASSDSGTGNTEAFF | 15 | TRBD1 | - | TRBJ1-1 | TRBV25-1
TGTGCCTGGGGAGCGGGGGGGCCCACCGGGGAGCTGTTTTTT | CAWGAGGPTGELFF | 14 | TRBD2 | - | TRBJ2-2 | TRBV30
TGTGCCAGCAGTTACACAGATACGCAGTATTTT | CASSYTDTQYF | 11 | - | - | TRBJ2-3 | TRBV2
TGTGCCAGCAGCTTGTGGAGGTCTTCTGAAGCTTTCTTT | CASSLWRSSEAFF | 13 | - | - | TRBJ1-1 | TRBV5-6
TGTGCCAGCAGGATACAGGCTTACGAGCAGTACTTC | CASRIQAYEQYF | 12 | - | - | TRBJ2-7 | TRBV6-5
TGTGCCAGTAAAATGGGGACAGGGACCTACGAGCAGTACTTC | CASKMGTGTYEQYF | 14 | TRBD1 | - | TRBJ2-7 | TRBV19
TGTGCCAGCAGCCGAGGACTAGTCGGCTACGAGCAGTACTTC | CASSRGLVGYEQYF | 14 | TRBD2 | few | TRBJ2-7 | TRBV3-1/TRBV3-2
TGTGCCAGCAGCCGAGGGGGCAGGGAGAATCAGCCCCAGCATTTT | CASSRGGRENQPQHF | 15 | TRBD1 | - | TRBJ1-5 | TRBV7-9
TGTGCCAGCAGTGAGGGCGGGTTAAGCACTGAAGCTTTCTTT | CASSEGGLSTEAFF | 14 | - | once | TRBJ1-1 | TRBV6-1
TGTGCCAGCAGTTACTCTTTAGGGGGCGCAGGTAGCACTGAAGCTTTCTTT | CASSYSLGGAGSTEAFF | 17 | TRBD1 | - | TRBJ1-1 | TRBV6-2/TRBV6-3
TGTGCCAGCAGCCAAGCAGGACAGGGCAATTCACCCCTCCACTTT | CASSQAGQGNSPLHF | 15 | TRBD1 | - | TRBJ1-6 | TRBV3-1/TRBV3-2
TGTGCCAGCAGTGACCGACTAGCGGGGGCGTTTAATGAGCAGTTCTTC | CASSDRLAGAFNEQFF | 16 | TRBD2 | - | TRBJ2-1 | TRBV9
TGCGCCAGCAGCCAAGTCACCGGGCCCGAGGGAGAGACCCAGTACTTC | CASSQVTGPEGETQYF | 16 | - | - | TRBJ2-5 | TRBV4-1
TGCGCCAGCAGCCTAGGGACAGCCGTGGTAACTGAAGCTTTCTTT | CASSLGTAVVTEAFF | 15 | TRBD1 | - | TRBJ1-1 | TRBV5-1
TGTGCCAGCAGCCCCGGCAGGGCGCAGGGCTACACCTTC | CASSPGRAQGYTF | 13 | - | - | TRBJ1-2 | TRBV9
TGTGCCAGCAGGGGAGCATCTGGAAACACCATATATTTT | CASRGASGNTIYF | 13 | - | - | TRBJ1-3 | TRBV6-5
TGCGCCAGCAGCTTCCTACAGGGAAGCTCCTACAATGAGCAGTTCTTC | CASSFLQGSSYNEQFF | 16 | - | - | TRBJ2-1 | TRBV5-1
TGCAGCGTCGTCCCGGGACAGGCCCAAGCTTTCTTT | CSVVPGQAQAFF | 12 | TRBD1 | - | TRBJ1-1 | TRBV29-1
TGTGCCAGCAGCGGTAGCCGGCGTATCACAGATACGCAGTATTTT | CASSGSRRITDTQYF | 15 | - | - | TRBJ2-3 | TRBV9
TGCAGCTCCTTTGACAGGAATTATGGCTACACCTTC | CSSFDRNYGYTF | 12 | - | - | TRBJ1-2 | TRBV29-1
TGTGCCAGCAGCTCTGCGGGGGAAAAACTGTTTTTT | CASSSAGEKLFF | 12 | - | once | TRBJ1-4 | TRBV3-1/TRBV3-2
TGTGCCAGCAGCCAAGACGCAGGGGGCTACGAGCAGTACTTC | CASSQDAGGYEQYF | 14 | TRBD1 | - | TRBJ2-7 | TRBV14
TGTGCCAGCAGCTTAGGACAGCCCCGCGGGACCAAGTACTTC | CASSLGQPRGTKYF | 14 | - | - | TRBJ2-4 | TRBV7-9
TGTGCCAGCAGTTCCGAGGGACAGGGCCGGAACACCTTC | CASSSEGQGRNTF | 13 | TRBD1 | - | TRBJ1-2 | TRBV6-5
TGTGCCAGCAGCCAAGATATGGGACTGGGGGATGGGACCCAGTACTTC | CASSQDMGLGDGTQYF | 16 | - | - | TRBJ2-5 | TRBV3-1/TRBV3-2
TGTGCCAGCAGCACCACAGGGGAAGAGACCCAGTACTTC | CASSTTGEETQYF | 13 | TRBD1 | - | TRBJ2-5 | TRBV12-3/TRBV12-4